The rows below give T cell receptor beta chains drawn from one sample of a study of human T cells and chemical hapten exposure. One entry per CDR3 protein, called by TCRdb with MiXCR from the RACE reads. In the table there are more than 60,000 distinct CDR3 sequences, around a tenth of which are singletons. The sample in question was whole blood, obtained in connection with sensitization to the hapten diphenylcyclopropenone (DPC). The receptors shown here come from a woman in her 50s with alopecia areata. Some clones in this sample may be carry-over from other donors' samples. Both conserved end residues are part of each CDR3. The D gene is left open where the match is weak. A row's size may be missing; if present it is once, few, many or a size class.

v_gene	d_gene	j_gene	abundance	CDR3nt	CDR3aa
TRBV10-3	TRBD2	TRBJ2-3	NA	TGTGCCATCAGTGATCGGGGGAGGGCCCGCGGCACAGATACGCAGTATTTT	CAISDRGRARGTDTQYF
TRBV28	NA	TRBJ1-4	NA	TGTGCCAGCAGTCCAACCGGCCGGTCGGGTGAAAAACTGTTTTTT	CASSPTGRSGEKLFF
TRBV29-1	TRBD1	TRBJ2-7	many	TGCAGCGTTGGACAGGGGAATTACGAGCAGTACTTC	CSVGQGNYEQYF
TRBV12-3/TRBV12-4	NA	TRBJ1-1	many	TGTGCCAGCAGTTTTACCAGTTCCAACACTGAAGCTTTCTTT	CASSFTSSNTEAFF
TRBV7-9	NA	TRBJ1-4	many	TGTGCCAGCAGCTTCTCCTTTGGCGCAACTAATGAAAAACTGTTTTTT	CASSFSFGATNEKLFF
TRBV7-9	NA	TRBJ1-6	many	TGTGCCAGCAGCCCCCGGGTCGATTCACCCCTCCACTTT	CASSPRVDSPLHF
TRBV20-1	NA	TRBJ1-2	many	TGCAGTGCTAGAGATTGGGGACGGGGACGGGATGGCTACACCTTC	CSARDWGRGRDGYTF
TRBV24-1	TRBD1	TRBJ2-2	many	TGTGCCACCAGTGACGCGAGACAGGGAGAAACCGGGGAGCTGTTTTTT	CATSDARQGETGELFF
TRBV5-1	NA	TRBJ1-2	NA	TGCGCCAGCAGCTTGGCCGACAGGAACTATGGCTACACCTTC	CASSLADRNYGYTF
TRBV12-3/TRBV12-4	NA	TRBJ2-4	few	TGTGCCAGCAGTTTAAAAGTAGGGACCGCCTTTTCCAAAAACATTCAGTACTTC	CASSLKVGTAFSKNIQYF
TRBV7-9	NA	TRBJ2-1	many	TGTGCCAGCAGCCGCCGAGGCCAGGATAAAGATGAGCAGTTCTTC	CASSRRGQDKDEQFF
TRBV27	NA	TRBJ2-2	many	TGTGCCAGCAGTTACACTTTGGTCGGGGTTAACACCGCGGAGCTGTTTTTT	CASSYTLVGVNTAELFF
TRBV7-2	NA	TRBJ2-1	few	TGTGCCAGCAGCTTAGCCGCGGGTCCTTACAATGAGCAGTTCTTC	CASSLAAGPYNEQFF
TRBV11-1	NA	TRBJ1-4	many	TGTGCCAGCCGAATGGACAGCATTGAAAAACTGTTTTTT	CASRMDSIEKLFF
TRBV11-2	TRBD1	TRBJ2-6	few	TGTGCCAGCAGCCTAGGGACAGGGTCCGGGGCCAACGTCCTGACTTTC	CASSLGTGSGANVLTF
TRBV29-1	TRBD2	TRBJ2-1	NA	TGCAGCGTTGGCAGGCCGGGACTAGCGTTGGATGAGCAGTTCTTC	CSVGRPGLALDEQFF
TRBV6-5	TRBD2	TRBJ2-1	many	TGTGCCACGTTTCTAGCGGGAGGGCCGGGGTTCTTC	CATFLAGGPGFF
TRBV20-1	TRBD1	TRBJ1-5	NA	TGCAGTGCTAGCGGGACAGGGCAACAGCCCCAGCATTTT	CSASGTGQQPQHF
TRBV11-2	NA	TRBJ1-1	NA	TGTGCCAGCAGCTTAGACTTAGGCACTGAAGCTTTCTTT	CASSLDLGTEAFF
TRBV30	NA	TRBJ2-2	medium-sized	TGTGCCTGGAGTGCCCGGACAGTCGACACCGGGGAGCTGTTTTTT	CAWSARTVDTGELFF
TRBV18	NA	TRBJ2-3	NA	TGTGCCAGCTCACCACCGGGGAGGAGCACAGATACGCAGTATTTT	CASSPPGRSTDTQYF
TRBV29-1	NA	TRBJ2-3	many	TGCAGCGTTGAGACGGCCACAGATACGCAGTATTTT	CSVETATDTQYF
TRBV18	NA	TRBJ1-3	many	TGTGCCAGCTCACCACCCCGATACTCTGGAAACACCATATATTTT	CASSPPRYSGNTIYF
TRBV12-3/TRBV12-4	TRBD1	TRBJ2-7	NA	TGTGCCAGCAGTTTGGGCGAGGGGGCGGGCGAGCAGTACTTC	CASSLGEGAGEQYF
TRBV11-2	NA	TRBJ2-4	many	TGTGCCAGCAGCTCCGCAGGGATTTTTACCAAAAACATTCAGTACTTC	CASSSAGIFTKNIQYF
TRBV2	NA	TRBJ1-2	NA	TGTGCCAGCAGTGAAGAAAGCAGCTTCTATGGCTACACCTTC	CASSEESSFYGYTF
TRBV10-1	TRBD2	TRBJ2-3	many	TGCGCCAGCCAGCGGGAGGGCCGAGATACGCAGTATTTT	CASQREGRDTQYF
TRBV12-3/TRBV12-4	NA	TRBJ1-3	many	TGTGCCAGCAGTTTGGCAGGGGCCCTAGCAAACACCATATATTTT	CASSLAGALANTIYF
TRBV20-1	NA	TRBJ2-1	few	TGCAGTGCTAGACCATCTAGCCACAATGAGCAGTTCTTC	CSARPSSHNEQFF
TRBV7-9	NA	TRBJ1-4	few	TGTGCCAGCAGCTTAGTCCCCACAGGGCGGTGGTCAACTAATGAAAAACTGTTTTTT	CASSLVPTGRWSTNEKLFF
TRBV7-8	NA	TRBJ2-1	NA	TGTGCCAGCAGCTTAGATGGAGGAGGTGAGCAGTTCTTC	CASSLDGGGEQFF
TRBV5-6	TRBD2	TRBJ2-1	few	TGTGCCAGCAGCTTGGCTGGACTAGCGGGAGGGCGTAGGGAGCAGTTCTTC	CASSLAGLAGGRREQFF
TRBV3-1	TRBD2	TRBJ2-5	NA	TGTGCCAGCAGCCAAGTAGGACTAGCGGGCGGTGAGACCCAGTACTTC	CASSQVGLAGGETQYF
TRBV12-3/TRBV12-4	TRBD1	TRBJ1-1	few	TGTGCCAGCAGACCGACAGGGTGGGACACTGAAGCTTTCTTT	CASRPTGWDTEAFF
TRBV6-1	TRBD2	TRBJ2-1	once	TGTGCCAGCACCAGACTAGCGGGAGGGGGCAATGAGCAGTTCTTC	CASTRLAGGGNEQFF
TRBV3-1	NA	TRBJ1-5	many	TGTGCCAGCAGCCAAGGCACAGGAGGTTATCAGCCCCAGCATTTT	CASSQGTGGYQPQHF
TRBV5-1	NA	TRBJ2-1	many	TGCGCCAGCAGTACCCTCTTGACTAGTGTCGATGAGCAGTTCTTC	CASSTLLTSVDEQFF
TRBV29-1	TRBD2	TRBJ2-1	NA	TGCAGCGTTGAGACACTAGCGGGGGAGGGATTCTTC	CSVETLAGEGFF
TRBV11-3	NA	TRBJ2-5	few	TGTGCCAGCAGCTCGACAGTGGCGGGAGAGACCCAGTACTTC	CASSSTVAGETQYF
TRBV7-9	TRBD1	TRBJ1-1	few	TGTGCCAGCAGCCCCCTCAGGGGGCGCGAAAGGGACACTGAAGCTTTCTTT	CASSPLRGRERDTEAFF
TRBV7-9	TRBD2	TRBJ2-7	many	TGTGCCAGCAGCTTAAGGACTAGCGGGAGCTCCTACGAGCAGTACTTC	CASSLRTSGSSYEQYF
TRBV20-1	NA	TRBJ2-3	few	TGCAGTGCTACCGGGACTCTCAGCACAGATACGCAGTATTTT	CSATGTLSTDTQYF
TRBV3-1	NA	TRBJ2-7	many	TGTGCCAGCAGCCAAGTCCTAGGAGGATCCGAGCAGTACTTC	CASSQVLGGSEQYF
TRBV20-1	NA	TRBJ1-6	few	TGCAGTGCTAGTAGCCCGGGAGTCCCCCTCCACTTT	CSASSPGVPLHF
TRBV6-5	NA	TRBJ1-1	NA	TGTGCCAGCAGTCCGCTTTTGTTAGGCACTGAAGCTTTCTTT	CASSPLLLGTEAFF
TRBV2	NA	TRBJ2-4	many	TGTGCCAGCAGTGGACAGGCCAAAAACATTCAGTACTTC	CASSGQAKNIQYF
TRBV14	NA	TRBJ2-1	few	TGTGCCAGCAGCCAAGATCCGCGGGGAGGAGCCTACAATGAGCAGTTCTTC	CASSQDPRGGAYNEQFF
TRBV12-3/TRBV12-4	TRBD1	TRBJ2-4	few	TGTGCCAGCAGTTCCTACAGGGGGCAGGACATTCAGTACTTC	CASSSYRGQDIQYF
TRBV11-2	NA	TRBJ2-7	many	TGTGCCAGCAGCTTAGTAAGGATCTCCTACGAGCAGTACTTC	CASSLVRISYEQYF
TRBV19	NA	TRBJ2-3	many	TGTGCCAGTAATTCTAACAGGAGAACAGATAGCACAGATACGCAGTATTTT	CASNSNRRTDSTDTQYF
TRBV7-9	NA	TRBJ1-6	many	TGTGCCAGCAGCCGATTAAACGGACCCAATTCACCCCTCCACTTT	CASSRLNGPNSPLHF
TRBV20-1	TRBD2	TRBJ2-1	many	TGCAGTGCTCGTCTACTAGCGGGAGAGACCAATGAGCAGTTCTTC	CSARLLAGETNEQFF
TRBV29-1	NA	TRBJ2-5	NA	TGCAGCGTTATTTACCAGGGAGTCCAAGAGACCCAGTACTTC	CSVIYQGVQETQYF
TRBV12-3/TRBV12-4	TRBD2	TRBJ2-1	NA	TGTGCCAGCGCCCCAAGCGGGAGGGGGGATGAGCAGTTCTTC	CASAPSGRGDEQFF
TRBV20-1	NA	TRBJ2-7	many	TGCAGTGCTAGTGATCGTCGGACAGCACTTTACGAGCAGTACTTC	CSASDRRTALYEQYF
TRBV5-1	NA	TRBJ2-7	NA	TGCGCCAGCAGCTTGGCCGAGGAGGTCTACGAGCAGTACTTC	CASSLAEEVYEQYF
TRBV19	NA	TRBJ1-5	many	TGTGCCACCCAAGCGTCAGGGACCAGCAATCAGCCCCAGCATTTT	CATQASGTSNQPQHF
TRBV11-1	NA	TRBJ2-2	many	TGTGCCAGCAAACGAGAACCCCCCACCGGGGAGCTGTTTTTT	CASKREPPTGELFF
TRBV5-1	NA	TRBJ2-1	NA	TGCGCCAGCAGCTTGGCCGGCCTGGAGCAGTTCTTC	CASSLAGLEQFF
TRBV9	NA	TRBJ1-2	once	TGTGCCAGCAGCGTATCAGGGCGTTCTGGCTACACCTTC	CASSVSGRSGYTF